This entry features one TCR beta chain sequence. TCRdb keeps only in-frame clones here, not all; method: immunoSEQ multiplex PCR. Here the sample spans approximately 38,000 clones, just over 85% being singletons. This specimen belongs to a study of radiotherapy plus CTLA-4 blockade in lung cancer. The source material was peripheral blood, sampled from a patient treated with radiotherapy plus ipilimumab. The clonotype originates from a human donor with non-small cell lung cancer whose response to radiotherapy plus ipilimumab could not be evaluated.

The CDR3 loop is CASSPGRSTDTQYF. The CDR3 DNA sequence: TGTGCCAGCTCACCGGGCAGGAGCACAGATACGCAGTATTTT. The chain has TRBV18 and TRBJ2-3; unclear D gene. Trimming cost V 3 bases and J 0 bases, with 7 bases left between them. This CDR3 region has 14 residues. The germline V gene has CDR1 KGHSH and CDR2 LQKENI.